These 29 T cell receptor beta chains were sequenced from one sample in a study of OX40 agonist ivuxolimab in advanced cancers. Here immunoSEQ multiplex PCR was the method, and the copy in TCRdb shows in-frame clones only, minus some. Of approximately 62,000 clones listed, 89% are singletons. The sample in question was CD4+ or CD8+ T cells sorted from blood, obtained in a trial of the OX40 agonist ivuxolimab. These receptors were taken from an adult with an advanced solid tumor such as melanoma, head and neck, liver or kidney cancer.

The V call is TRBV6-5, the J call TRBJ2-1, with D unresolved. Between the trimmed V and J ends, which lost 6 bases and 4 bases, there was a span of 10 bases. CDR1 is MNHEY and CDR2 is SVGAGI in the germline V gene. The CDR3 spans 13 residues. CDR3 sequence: CASSRTQYNEQFF. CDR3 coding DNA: TGTGCCAGCAGCCGAACGCAGTACAATGAGCAGTTCTTC.

The CDR3 sequence is CASSLRGPHYGYTF. In nucleotides, the CDR3 is TGTGCCAGCAGTCTCCGGGGCCCGCACTATGGCTACACCTTC. The chain joins TRBV28 to TRBJ1-2, with D possibly matching TRBD1 (5 bases). Trimming took off 5 bases at V and 3 bases at J, with 13 bases between the two ends. Germline lookup yields CDR1 MDHEN and CDR2 SYDVKM. The CDR3 totals 14 residues.

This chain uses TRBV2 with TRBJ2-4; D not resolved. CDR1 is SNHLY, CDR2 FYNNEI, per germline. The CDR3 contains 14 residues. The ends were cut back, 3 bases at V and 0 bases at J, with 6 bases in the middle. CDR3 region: CASSDGVAKNIQYF. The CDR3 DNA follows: TGTGCCAGCAGTGATGGGGTAGCCAAAAACATTCAGTACTTC.

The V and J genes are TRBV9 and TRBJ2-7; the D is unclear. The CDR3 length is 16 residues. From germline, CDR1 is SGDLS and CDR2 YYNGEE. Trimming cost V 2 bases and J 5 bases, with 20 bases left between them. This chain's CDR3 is CASSVLAPSEGNEQYV. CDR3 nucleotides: TGTGCCAGCAGCGTTTTGGCACCGTCGGAAGGGAACGAGCAGTACGTC.

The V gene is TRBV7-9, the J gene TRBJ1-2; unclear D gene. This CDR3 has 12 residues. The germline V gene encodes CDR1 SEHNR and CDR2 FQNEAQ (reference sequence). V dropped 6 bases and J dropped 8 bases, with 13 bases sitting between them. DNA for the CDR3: TGTGCCAGCAGACACGTAGGGTCGGGCTACACCTTC. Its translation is CASRHVGSGYTF.

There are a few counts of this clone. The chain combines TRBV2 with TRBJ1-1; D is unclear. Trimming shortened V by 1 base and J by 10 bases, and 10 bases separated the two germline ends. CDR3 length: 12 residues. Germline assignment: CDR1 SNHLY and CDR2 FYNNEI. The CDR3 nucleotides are TGTGCCAGCAGTGAAGGGGCTGCTAGAGCTTTCTTT. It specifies CASSEGAARAFF.

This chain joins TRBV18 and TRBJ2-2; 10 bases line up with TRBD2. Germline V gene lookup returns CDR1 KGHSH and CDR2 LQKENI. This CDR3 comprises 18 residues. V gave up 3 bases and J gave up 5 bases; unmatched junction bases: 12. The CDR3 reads CASSPSPSGRARTGELFF. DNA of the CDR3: TGTGCCAGCTCACCCTCGCCTAGCGGGAGAGCGCGGACCGGGGAGCTGTTTTTT.

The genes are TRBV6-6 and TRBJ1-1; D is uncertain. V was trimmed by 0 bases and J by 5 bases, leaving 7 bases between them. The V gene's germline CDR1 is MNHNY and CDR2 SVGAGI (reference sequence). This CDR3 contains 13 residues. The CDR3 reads CASSYSSETEAFF. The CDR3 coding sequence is TGTGCCAGCAGTTACTCGTCGGAGACTGAAGCTTTCTTT.

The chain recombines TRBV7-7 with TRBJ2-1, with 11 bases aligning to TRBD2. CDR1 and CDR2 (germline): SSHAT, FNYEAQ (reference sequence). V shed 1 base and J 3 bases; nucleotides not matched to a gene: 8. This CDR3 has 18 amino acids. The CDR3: CASSLELGGTSGYNEQFF. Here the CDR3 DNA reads TGTGCCAGCAGCTTAGAGTTAGGTGGGACTAGCGGCTACAATGAGCAGTTCTTC. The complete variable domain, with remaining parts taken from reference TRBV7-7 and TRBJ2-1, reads GAGVSQSPRYKVTKRGQDVTLRCDPISSHATLYWYQQALGQGPEFLTYFNYEAQPDKSGLPSDRFSAERPEGSISTLTIQRTEQRDSAMYRCASSLELGGTSGYNEQFFGPGTRLTVL.

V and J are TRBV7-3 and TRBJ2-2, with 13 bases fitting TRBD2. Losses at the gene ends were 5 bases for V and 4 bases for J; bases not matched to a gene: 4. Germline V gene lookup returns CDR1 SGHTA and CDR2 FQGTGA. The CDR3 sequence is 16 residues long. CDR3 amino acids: CASSLRLAGGTGELFF. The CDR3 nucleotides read TGTGCCAGCAGCCTAAGACTAGCGGGAGGCACCGGGGAGCTGTTTTTT.

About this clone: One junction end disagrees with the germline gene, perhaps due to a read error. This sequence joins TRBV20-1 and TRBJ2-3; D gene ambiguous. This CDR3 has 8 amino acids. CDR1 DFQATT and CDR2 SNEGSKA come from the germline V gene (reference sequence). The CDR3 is CSASPSHF. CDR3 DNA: TGCAGTGCTAGCCCCTCACATTTT.

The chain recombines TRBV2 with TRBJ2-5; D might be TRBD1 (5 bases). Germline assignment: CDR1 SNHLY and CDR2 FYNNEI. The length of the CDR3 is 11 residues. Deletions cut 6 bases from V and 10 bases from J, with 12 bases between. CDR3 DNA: TGTGCCAGCAGGGGCCTAGGGGACCAGTACTTC. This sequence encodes CASRGLGDQYF.

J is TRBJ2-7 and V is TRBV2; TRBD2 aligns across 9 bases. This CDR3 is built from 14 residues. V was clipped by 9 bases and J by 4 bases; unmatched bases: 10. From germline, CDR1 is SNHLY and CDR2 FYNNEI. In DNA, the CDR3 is TGTGCCAGTACGCCGGCGGGAGGGCCTTACGAGCAGTACTTC. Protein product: CASTPAGGPYEQYF.

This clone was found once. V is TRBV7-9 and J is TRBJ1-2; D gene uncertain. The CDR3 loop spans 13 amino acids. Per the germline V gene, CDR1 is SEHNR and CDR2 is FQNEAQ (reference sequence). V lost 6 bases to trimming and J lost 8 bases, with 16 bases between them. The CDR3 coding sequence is TGTGCCAGCAGGGCCGGAAACGCGAGAGGCTACACCTTC. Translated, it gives CASRAGNARGYTF.

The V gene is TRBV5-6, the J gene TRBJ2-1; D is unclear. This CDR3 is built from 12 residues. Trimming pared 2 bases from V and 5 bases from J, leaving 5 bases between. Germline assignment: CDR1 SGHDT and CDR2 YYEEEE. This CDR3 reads CASSLGNNEQFF. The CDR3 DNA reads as TGTGCCAGCAGCTTAGGAAACAATGAGCAGTTCTTC.

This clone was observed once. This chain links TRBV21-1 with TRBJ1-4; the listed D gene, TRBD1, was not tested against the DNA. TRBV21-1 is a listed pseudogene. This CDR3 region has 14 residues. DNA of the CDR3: TGTGCCAGCAGTCCGACAGGAGTCAGAGAAAAACTGTTTTTT. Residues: CASSPTGVREKLFF.

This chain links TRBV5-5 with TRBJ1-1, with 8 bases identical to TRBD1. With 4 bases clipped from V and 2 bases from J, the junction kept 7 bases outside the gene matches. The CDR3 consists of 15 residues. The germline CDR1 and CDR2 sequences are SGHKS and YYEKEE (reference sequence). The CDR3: CASSPGQVVNTEAFF. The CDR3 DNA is TGTGCCAGCAGCCCGGGACAGGTCGTAAACACTGAAGCTTTCTTT. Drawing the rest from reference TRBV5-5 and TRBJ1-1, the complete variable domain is DAGVTQSPTHLIKTRGQQVTLRCSPISGHKSVSWYQQVLGQGPQFIFQYYEKEERGRGNFPDRFSARQFPNYSSELNVNALLLGDSALYLCASSPGQVVNTEAFFGQGTRLTVV.

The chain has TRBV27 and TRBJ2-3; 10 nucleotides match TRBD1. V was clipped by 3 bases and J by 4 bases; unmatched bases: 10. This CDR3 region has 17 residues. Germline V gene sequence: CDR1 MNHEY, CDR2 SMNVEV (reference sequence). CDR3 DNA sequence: TGTGCCAGCAGTTTCCGACAGGGGGCGCGATTAGCAGATACGCAGTATTTT. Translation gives CASSFRQGARLADTQYF.

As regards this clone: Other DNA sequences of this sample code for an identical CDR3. The CDR3 bases are TGCGCCAGCAGCCAAGATCGCGGGAACACTGAAGCTTTCTTT. Encoded protein: CASSQDRGNTEAFF. This sequence joins TRBV4-3 and TRBJ1-1, with no clear D. The V and J ends lost 0 bases and 1 base respectively, with 6 bases between them. The CDR3 spans 14 residues. The germline CDR1 and CDR2 sequences are LGHNA and YSLEER.

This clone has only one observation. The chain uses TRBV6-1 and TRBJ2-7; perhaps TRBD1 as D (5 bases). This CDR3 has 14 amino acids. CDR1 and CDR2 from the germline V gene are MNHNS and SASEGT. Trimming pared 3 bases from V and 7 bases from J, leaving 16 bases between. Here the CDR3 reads CASSERTPDREQYV. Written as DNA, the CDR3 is TGTGCCAGCAGTGAGCGGACACCTGATCGGGAGCAGTACGTC.

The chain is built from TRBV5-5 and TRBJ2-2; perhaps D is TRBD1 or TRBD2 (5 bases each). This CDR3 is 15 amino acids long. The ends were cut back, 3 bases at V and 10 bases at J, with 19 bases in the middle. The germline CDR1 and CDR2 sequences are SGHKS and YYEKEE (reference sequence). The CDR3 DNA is TGTGCCAGCAGCTCCCTAGGCGCGGTCGGGACGGAGCTGTTTTTT. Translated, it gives CASSSLGAVGTELFF.

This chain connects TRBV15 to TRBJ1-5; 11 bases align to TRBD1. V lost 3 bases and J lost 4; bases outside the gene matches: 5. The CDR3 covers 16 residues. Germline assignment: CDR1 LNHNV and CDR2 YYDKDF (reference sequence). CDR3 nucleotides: TGTGCCACCAGCAGTTCCCGGGACAGGGGGAATCAGCCCCAGCATTTT. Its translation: CATSSSRDRGNQPQHF.

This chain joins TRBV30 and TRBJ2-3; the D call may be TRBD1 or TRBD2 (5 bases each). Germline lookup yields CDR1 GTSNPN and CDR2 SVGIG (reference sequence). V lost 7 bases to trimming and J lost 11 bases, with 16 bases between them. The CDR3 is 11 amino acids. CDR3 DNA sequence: TGTGCCTCCGGGGTCGCAGGGAGGCAGTATTTT. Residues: CASGVAGRQYF. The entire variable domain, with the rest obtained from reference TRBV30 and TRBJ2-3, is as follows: SQTIHQWPATLVQPVGSPLSLECTVEGTSNPNLYWYRQAAGRGLQLLFYSVGIGQISSEVPQNLSASRPQDRQFILSSKKLLLSDSGFYLCASGVAGRQYFGPGTRLTVL.

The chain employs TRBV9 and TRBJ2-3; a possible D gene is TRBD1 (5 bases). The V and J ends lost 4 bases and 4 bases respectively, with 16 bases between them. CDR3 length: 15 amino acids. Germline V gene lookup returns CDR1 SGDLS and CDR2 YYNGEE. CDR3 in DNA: TGTGCCAGCAGCTGGACCGACAGCAGGGCAGATACGCAGTATTTT. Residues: CASSWTDSRADTQYF.

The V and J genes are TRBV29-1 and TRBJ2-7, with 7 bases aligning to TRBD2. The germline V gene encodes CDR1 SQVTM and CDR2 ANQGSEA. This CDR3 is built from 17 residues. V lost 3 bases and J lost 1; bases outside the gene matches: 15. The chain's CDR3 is CSVEGRLAREGSYEQYF. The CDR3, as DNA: TGCAGCGTTGAGGGGCGACTAGCTCGTGAGGGGTCCTACGAGCAGTACTTC.

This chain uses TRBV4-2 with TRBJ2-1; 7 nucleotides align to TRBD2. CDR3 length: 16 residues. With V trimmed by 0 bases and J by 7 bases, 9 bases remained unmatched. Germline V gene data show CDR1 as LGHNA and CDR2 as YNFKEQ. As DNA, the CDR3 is TGTGCCAGCAGCCAAGATTGGGAGGGAGCGGGAAATGAGCAGTTCTTC. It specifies CASSQDWEGAGNEQFF.

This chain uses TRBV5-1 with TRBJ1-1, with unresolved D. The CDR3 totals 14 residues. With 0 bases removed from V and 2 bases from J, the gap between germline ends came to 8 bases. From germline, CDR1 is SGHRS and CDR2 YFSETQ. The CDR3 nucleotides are TGCGCCAGCAGCTTGGCTGCAGACAACACTGAAGCTTTCTTT. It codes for CASSLAADNTEAFF.

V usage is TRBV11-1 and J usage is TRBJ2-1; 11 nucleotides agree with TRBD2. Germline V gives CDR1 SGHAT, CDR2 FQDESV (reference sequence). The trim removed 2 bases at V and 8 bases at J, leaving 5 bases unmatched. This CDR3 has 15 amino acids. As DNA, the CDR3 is TGTGCCAGCAGCTTAACTAGCGGGAGTAGGGATGAGCAGTTCTTC. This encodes CASSLTSGSRDEQFF.

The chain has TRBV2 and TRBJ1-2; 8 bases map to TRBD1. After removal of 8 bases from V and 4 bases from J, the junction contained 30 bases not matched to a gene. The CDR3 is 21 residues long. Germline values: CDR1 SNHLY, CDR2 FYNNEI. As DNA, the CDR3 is TGTGCCAGCCATGTACCGCCGACGGCTTCGGGACAGGCCACCGGGGGCTATGGCTACACCTTC. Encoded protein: CASHVPPTASGQATGGYGYTF.